One sample yielded the 6 T cell receptor beta chains listed below, sequenced in a study of T cells in Graves' hyperthyroidism and ophthalmopathy. TCR beta CDR3 regions were amplified from RNA transcripts. When the TCR CDR3 underwent first-round RT-PCR, the HTBI primer set was used. One entry per CDR3 protein results from TCRdb running MiXCR on the multiplex PCR reads. The sample has under 300,000 distinct CDR3 sequences; about 14% are singletons. The sequenced sample consisted of blood. Every receptor here comes from a woman in her thirties or forties with Graves' hyperthyroidism that later progressed to Graves' ophthalmopathy.

This clonotype was detected many times. The chain joins TRBV15 to TRBJ2-3; D uncertain. The V and J ends lost 2 bases and 0 bases respectively, with 9 bases between them. The CDR3 runs to 15 residues. The germline V gene encodes CDR1 LNHNV and CDR2 YYDKDF (reference sequence). Here the CDR3 DNA reads TGTGCCACCAGCAGAAAAGCTACTAGCACAGATACGCAGTATTTT. Translating gives CATSRKATSTDTQYF.

At least ten counts were recorded for this clonotype. The gene calls are TRBV3-1 and TRBJ2-3, with D tentatively TRBD2 (5 bases). The germline gives CDR1 LGHDT, CDR2 YNNKEL (reference sequence). This CDR3 contains 15 residues. V lost 6 bases to trimming and J lost 3 bases, with 16 bases between them. The CDR3 region has the DNA TGTGCCAGCAGTCATATCTCGGACTCTACAGATACGCAGTATTTT. Its protein product is CASSHISDSTDTQYF.

This clonotype was observed at least ten times. This chain joins TRBV11-2 and TRBJ2-1, with TRBD2 matching over 10 bases. CDR1 is SGHAT and CDR2 is FQNNGV in the germline V gene. V dropped 4 bases and J dropped 3; count of bases not matched to a gene: 3. This CDR3 has 15 amino acids. CDR3 nucleotide sequence: TGTGCCAGCAGCTCTACTAGCGGGATCTACAATGAGCAGTTCTTC. Translating gives CASSSTSGIYNEQFF.

This clonotype has more than one count but fewer than ten. The chain is built from TRBV6-2 or TRBV6-3 and TRBJ1-1; D is uncertain. CDR1 and CDR2 from the germline V gene are MNHEY and SVGEGT. The CDR3 consists of 12 residues. V lost 8 bases and J 5 bases, leaving 12 bases between the germline ends. DNA for the CDR3: TGTGCCAGCTCGATCGTGGGGACTGAAGCTTTCTTT. Translating gives CASSIVGTEAFF.

This sequence joins TRBV5-4 and TRBJ2-1; 8 nucleotides agree with TRBD2. Germline V gene data show CDR1 as SGHNT and CDR2 as YYREEE (reference sequence). The V gene end was trimmed by 2 bases and the J gene end by 1 base; junction bases not matched to a gene: 2. CDR3 length: 15 residues. The CDR3 protein is CASSFPSGSYNEQFF. CDR3 in DNA: TGTGCCAGCAGCTTCCCTAGCGGGTCCTACAATGAGCAGTTCTTC.

In this sample, this clonotype turned up many times. This sequence joins TRBV7-3 and TRBJ2-1; D gene uncertain. The germline V gene has CDR1 SGHTA and CDR2 FQGTGA. Deletions cut 4 bases from V and 2 bases from J, with 18 bases between. The CDR3 extends over 17 amino acids. The CDR3 bases are TGTGCCAGCAGCTCCACCCATCCCGGTAACGCCTACAATGAGCAGTTCTTC. Protein product: CASSSTHPGNAYNEQFF.